The 8 T cell receptor beta chains below were found in one sample sequenced in a study of CD8+ T cells in alopecia areata (dated by TCRdb to about 2018). Receptor amplification or capture employed the immunoSEQ multiplex PCR assay. To provide template for TCR sequencing, every sample had RNA extracted and reverse transcribed into cDNA. Not all clones reach the TCRdb copy of this immuneACCESS table, which keeps in-frame sequences only. Checked studies attribute under half of the gap to unresolved V genes and leave the rest unexplained. For this sample the table gives more than 95,000 clones, of which around 64% were detected only once. The top ten clonotypes cover 2.8% of the sample. Sequencing was performed on CD4+ T cells sorted from blood. These receptors originate from a human donor in good health.

This clone was counted a few times. The chain has TRBV10-2 and TRBJ1-2; no reliable D call. CDR1 and CDR2 (germline): WSHSY, SAAADI. Trimming cost V 10 bases and J 8 bases, with 14 bases left between them. This CDR3 comprises 11 residues. The CDR3 sequence is CATTAEGGYTF. The CDR3 DNA sequence: TGCGCCACCACGGCAGAAGGGGGCTACACCTTC.

The chain couples TRBV29-1 to TRBJ1-4, with D unresolved. Germline V gene data show CDR1 as SQVTM and CDR2 as ANQGSEA. Trimming removed 6 bases from V and 8 bases from J, with 13 bases in between. The CDR3 has 12 residues. The CDR3 DNA sequence: TGCAGCGTCTCAGTGCTAGGGGAAAAACTGTTTTTT. Protein: CSVSVLGEKLFF.

This chain joins TRBV5-6 and TRBJ1-2; D remains ambiguous. Germline V gene sequence: CDR1 SGHDT, CDR2 YYEEEE. This CDR3 has 13 residues. Deletions cut 6 bases from V and 4 bases from J, with 13 bases between. CDR3 DNA: TGTGCCAGCACCAAGCCACCGCGCTATGGCTACACCTTC. Its translation is CASTKPPRYGYTF.

This clone was found a few times. The chain recombines TRBV5-6 with TRBJ1-1; D unresolved. The CDR3 length is 12 residues. V dropped 3 bases and J dropped 9 bases, with 12 bases sitting between them. Germline CDR1 reads SGHDT; CDR2 reads YYEEEE. Written as DNA, the CDR3 is TGTGCCAGCAGCTCTGACGGATTCAAAGCTTTCTTT. Residues: CASSSDGFKAFF.

The rearrangement uses TRBV2 and TRBJ1-1; 10 bases agree with TRBD1. The germline V gene has CDR1 SNHLY and CDR2 FYNNEI. This CDR3 has 16 residues. Trimming cost V 6 bases and J 1 base; bases outside gene matches: 8. CDR3 bases: TGTGCCAGCAGATATTGGGACAGGGGAGCGAACACTGAAGCTTTCTTT. Protein product: CASRYWDRGANTEAFF.

There are a few counts of this clone. V gene TRBV5-4 combines with J gene TRBJ2-3; D is unclear. The V end lost 4 bases, the J end lost 3 bases, and 3 bases lay between the germline ends. CDR3 length: 11 residues. The germline V gene has CDR1 SGHNT and CDR2 YYREEE (reference sequence). CDR3 protein: CASSTTDTQYF. In DNA form, the CDR3 reads TGTGCCAGCAGCACTACAGATACGCAGTATTTT. Full variable domain (remainder filled in from reference TRBV5-4 and TRBJ2-3): ETGVTQSPTHLIKTRGQQVTLRCSSQSGHNTVSWYQQALGQGPQFIFQYYREEENGRGNFPPRFSGLQFPNYSSELNVNALELDDSALYLCASSTTDTQYFGPGTRLTVL.

The chain carries TRBV30 and TRBJ2-3; D ambiguous. V was trimmed by 1 base and J by 4 bases, leaving 6 bases between them. This CDR3 is 12 amino acids long. In germline, CDR1 is GTSNPN, CDR2 SVGIG (reference sequence). DNA of the CDR3: TGTGCCTGGAGTGGTCCGCCAGATACGCAGTATTTT. The encoded protein is CAWSGPPDTQYF.

V is TRBV12-5 and J is TRBJ1-2, with 8 bases matching TRBD1. This CDR3 has 14 amino acids. Germline V lookup: CDR1 LGHNT, CDR2 FRNRAP. The J segment lost 8 bases and the V segment lost 4 bases, leaving 9 bases of the junction unmatched. CDR3 amino acids: CASGSTGESLGYTF. The DNA of the CDR3 is TGTGCTAGTGGTTCGACAGGGGAATCACTGGGCTACACCTTC.